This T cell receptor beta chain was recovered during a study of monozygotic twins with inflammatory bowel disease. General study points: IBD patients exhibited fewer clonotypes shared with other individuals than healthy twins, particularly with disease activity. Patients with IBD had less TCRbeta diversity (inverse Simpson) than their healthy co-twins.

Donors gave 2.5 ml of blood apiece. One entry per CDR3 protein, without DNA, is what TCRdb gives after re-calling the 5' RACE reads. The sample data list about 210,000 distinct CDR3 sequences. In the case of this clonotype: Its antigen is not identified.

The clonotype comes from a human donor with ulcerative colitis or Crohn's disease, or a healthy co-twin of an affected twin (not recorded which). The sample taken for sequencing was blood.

The CDR3 is CSASAADSYNEQFF. J is TRBJ2-1 and V is TRBV20-1. CDR1 is DFQATT, CDR2 SNEGSKA, per germline (reference sequence). The CDR3 runs 14 residues.